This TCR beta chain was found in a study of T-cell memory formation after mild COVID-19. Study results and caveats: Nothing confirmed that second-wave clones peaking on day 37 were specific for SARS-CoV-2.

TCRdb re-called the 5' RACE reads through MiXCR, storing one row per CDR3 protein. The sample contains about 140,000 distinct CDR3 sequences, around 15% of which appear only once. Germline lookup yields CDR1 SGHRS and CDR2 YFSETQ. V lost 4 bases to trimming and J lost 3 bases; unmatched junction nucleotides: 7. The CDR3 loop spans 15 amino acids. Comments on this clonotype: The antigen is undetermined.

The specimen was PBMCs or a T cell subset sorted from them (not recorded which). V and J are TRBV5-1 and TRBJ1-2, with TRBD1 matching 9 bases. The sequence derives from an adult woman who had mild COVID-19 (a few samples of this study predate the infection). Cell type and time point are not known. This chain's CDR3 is CASSVQQGADYGYTF. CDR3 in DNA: TGCGCCAGCAGCGTTCAACAGGGGGCTGACTATGGCTACACCTTC.